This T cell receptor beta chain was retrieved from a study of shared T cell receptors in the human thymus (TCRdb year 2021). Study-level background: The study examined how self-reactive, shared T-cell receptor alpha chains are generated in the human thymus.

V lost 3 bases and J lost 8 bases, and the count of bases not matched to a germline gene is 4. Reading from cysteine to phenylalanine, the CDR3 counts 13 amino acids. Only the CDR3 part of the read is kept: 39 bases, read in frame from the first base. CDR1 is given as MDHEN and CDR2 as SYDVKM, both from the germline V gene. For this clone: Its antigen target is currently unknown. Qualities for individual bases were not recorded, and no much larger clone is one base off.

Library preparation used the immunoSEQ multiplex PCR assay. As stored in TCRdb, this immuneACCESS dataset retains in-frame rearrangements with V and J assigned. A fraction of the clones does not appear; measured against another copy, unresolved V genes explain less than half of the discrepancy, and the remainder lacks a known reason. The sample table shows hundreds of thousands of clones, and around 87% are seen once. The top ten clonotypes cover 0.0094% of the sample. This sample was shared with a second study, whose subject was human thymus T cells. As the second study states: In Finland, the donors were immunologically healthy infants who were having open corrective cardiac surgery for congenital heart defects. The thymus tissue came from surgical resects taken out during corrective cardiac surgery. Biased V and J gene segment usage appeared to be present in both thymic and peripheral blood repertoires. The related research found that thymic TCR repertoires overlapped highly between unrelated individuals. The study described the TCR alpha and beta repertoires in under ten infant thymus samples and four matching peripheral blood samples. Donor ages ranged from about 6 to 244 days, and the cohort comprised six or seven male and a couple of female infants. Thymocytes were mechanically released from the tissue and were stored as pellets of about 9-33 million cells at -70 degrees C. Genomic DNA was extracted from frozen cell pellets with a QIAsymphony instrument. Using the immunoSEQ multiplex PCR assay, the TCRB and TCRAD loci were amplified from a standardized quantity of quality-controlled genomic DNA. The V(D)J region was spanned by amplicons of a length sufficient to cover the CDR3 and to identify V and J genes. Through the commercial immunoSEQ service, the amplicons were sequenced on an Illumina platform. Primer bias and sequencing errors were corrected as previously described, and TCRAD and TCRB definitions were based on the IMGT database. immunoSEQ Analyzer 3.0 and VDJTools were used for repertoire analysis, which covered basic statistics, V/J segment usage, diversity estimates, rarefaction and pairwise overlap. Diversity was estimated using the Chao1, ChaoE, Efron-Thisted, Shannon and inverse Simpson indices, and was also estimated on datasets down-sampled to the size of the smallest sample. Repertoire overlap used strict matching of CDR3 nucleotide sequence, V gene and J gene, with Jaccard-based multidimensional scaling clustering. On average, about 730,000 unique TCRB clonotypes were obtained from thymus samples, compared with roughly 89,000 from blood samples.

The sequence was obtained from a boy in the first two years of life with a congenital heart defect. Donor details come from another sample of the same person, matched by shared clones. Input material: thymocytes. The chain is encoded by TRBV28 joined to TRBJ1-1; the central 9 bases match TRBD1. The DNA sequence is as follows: TGTGCCAGCAGTTTTGGCGACAGGGGGGAAGCTTTCTTT. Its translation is CASSFGDRGEAFF.